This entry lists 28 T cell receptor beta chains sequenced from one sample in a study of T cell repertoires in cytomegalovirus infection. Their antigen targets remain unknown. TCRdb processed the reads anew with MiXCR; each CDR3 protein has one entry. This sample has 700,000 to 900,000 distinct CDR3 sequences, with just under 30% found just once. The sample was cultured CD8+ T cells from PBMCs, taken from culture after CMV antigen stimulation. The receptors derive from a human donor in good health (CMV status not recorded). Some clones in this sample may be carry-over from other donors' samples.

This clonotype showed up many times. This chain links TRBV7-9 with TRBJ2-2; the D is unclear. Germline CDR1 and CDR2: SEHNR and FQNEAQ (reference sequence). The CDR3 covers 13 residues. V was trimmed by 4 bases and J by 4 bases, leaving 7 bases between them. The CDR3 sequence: CASSSGGTGELFF. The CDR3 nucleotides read TGTGCCAGCAGCTCCGGTGGCACCGGGGAGCTGTTTTTT.

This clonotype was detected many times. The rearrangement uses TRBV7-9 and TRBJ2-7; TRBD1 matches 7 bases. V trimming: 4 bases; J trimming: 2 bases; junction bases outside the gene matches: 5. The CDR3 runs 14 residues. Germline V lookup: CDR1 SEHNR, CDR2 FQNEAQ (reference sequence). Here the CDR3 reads CASSSRDSPYEQYV. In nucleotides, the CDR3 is TGTGCCAGCAGCTCTAGGGACAGCCCCTACGAGCAGTACGTC.

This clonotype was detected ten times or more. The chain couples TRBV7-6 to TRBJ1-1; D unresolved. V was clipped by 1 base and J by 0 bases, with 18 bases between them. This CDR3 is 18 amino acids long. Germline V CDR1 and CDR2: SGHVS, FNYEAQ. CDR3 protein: CASSLEPWKAHMNTEAFF. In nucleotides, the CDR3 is TGTGCCAGCAGCTTAGAGCCTTGGAAAGCTCACATGAACACTGAAGCTTTCTTT.

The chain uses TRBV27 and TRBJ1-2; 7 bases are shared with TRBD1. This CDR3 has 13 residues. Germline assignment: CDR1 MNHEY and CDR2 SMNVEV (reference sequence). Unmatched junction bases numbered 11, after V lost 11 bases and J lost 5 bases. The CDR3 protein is CAVHQGDQYGYTF. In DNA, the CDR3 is TGTGCCGTCCATCAGGGGGACCAGTATGGCTACACCTTC.

In DNA form, the CDR3 reads TGCAGCGCTCTACAGGGGGACTATGGCTACACCTTC. Protein sequence: CSALQGDYGYTF. V is TRBV29-1 and J is TRBJ1-2; TRBD1 matches 8 bases. With 7 bases clipped from V and 3 bases from J, the junction kept 4 bases outside the gene matches. The CDR3 is made up of 12 amino acids. The germline CDR1 and CDR2 sequences are SQVTM and ANQGSEA.

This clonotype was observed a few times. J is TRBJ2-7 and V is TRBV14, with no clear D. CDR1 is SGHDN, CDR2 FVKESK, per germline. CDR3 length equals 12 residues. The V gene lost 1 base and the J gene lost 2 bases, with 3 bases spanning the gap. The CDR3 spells CASSQVPYEQYF. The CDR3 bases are TGTGCCAGCAGCCAAGTCCCCTACGAGCAGTACTTC.

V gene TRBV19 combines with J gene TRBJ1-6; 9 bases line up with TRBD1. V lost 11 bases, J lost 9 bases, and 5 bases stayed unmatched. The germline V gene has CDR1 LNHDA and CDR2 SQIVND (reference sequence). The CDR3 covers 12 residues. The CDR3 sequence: CAATGGSSPLHF. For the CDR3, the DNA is TGTGCCGCGACAGGGGGAAGTTCACCCCTCCACTTT.

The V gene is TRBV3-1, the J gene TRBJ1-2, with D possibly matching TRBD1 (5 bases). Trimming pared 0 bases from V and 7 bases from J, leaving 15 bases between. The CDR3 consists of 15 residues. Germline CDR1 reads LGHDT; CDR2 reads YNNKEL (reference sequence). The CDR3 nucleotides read TGTGCCAGCAGCCAAGATCTGGGAGGGGTGCGTGGCTACACCTTC. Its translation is CASSQDLGGVRGYTF.

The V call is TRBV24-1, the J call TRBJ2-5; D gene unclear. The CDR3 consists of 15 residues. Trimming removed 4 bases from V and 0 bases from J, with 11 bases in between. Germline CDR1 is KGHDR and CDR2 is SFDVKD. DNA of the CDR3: TGTGCCACCAGTGACCGACACATAAACCAAGAGACCCAGTACTTC. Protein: CATSDRHINQETQYF.

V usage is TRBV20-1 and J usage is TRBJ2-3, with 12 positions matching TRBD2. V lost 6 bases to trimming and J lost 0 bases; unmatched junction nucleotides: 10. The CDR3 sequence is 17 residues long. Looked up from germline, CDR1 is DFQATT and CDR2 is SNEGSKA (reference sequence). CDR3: CSARWTSGAVSTDTQYF. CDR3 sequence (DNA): TGCAGTGCCCGTTGGACTAGCGGGGCCGTTAGCACAGATACGCAGTATTTT.

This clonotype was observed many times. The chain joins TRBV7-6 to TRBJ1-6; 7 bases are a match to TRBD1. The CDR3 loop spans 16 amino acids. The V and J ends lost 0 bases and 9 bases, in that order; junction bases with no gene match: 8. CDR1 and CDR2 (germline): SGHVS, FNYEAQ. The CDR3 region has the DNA TGTGCCAGCAGCTTAGCTTTCAGGGGGGGAAGTTCACCCCTCCACTTT. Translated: CASSLAFRGGSSPLHF. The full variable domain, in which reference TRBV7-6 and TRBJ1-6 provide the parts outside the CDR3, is GAGVSQSPRYKVTKRGQDVALRCDPISGHVSLYWYRQALGQGPEFLTYFNYEAQQDKSGLPNDRFSAERPEGSISTLTIQRTEQRDSAMYRCASSLAFRGGSSPLHFGNGTRLTVT.

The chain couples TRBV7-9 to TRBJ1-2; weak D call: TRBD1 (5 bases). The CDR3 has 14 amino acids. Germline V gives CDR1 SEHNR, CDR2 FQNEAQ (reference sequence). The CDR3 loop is CAGGRLDMTRGYTF. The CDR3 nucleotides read TGTGCTGGCGGGAGGTTGGACATGACGCGGGGCTACACCTTC.

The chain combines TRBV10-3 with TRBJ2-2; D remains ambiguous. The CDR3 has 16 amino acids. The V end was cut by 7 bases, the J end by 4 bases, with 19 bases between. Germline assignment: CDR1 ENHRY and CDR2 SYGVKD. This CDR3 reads CAIKSGATVGTGELFF. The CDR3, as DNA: TGTGCCATCAAGTCGGGCGCCACCGTCGGCACCGGGGAGCTGTTTTTT.

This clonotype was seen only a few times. DNA for the CDR3: TGTGCCACCATTCTCAGGCAGGGCTACACCTTC. This codes for CATILRQGYTF. The rearrangement uses TRBV7-9 and TRBJ1-2; D is ambiguous. The germline gives CDR1 SEHNR, CDR2 FQNEAQ (reference sequence). This CDR3 spans 11 amino acids. The V end lost 10 bases, the J end lost 8 bases, and 14 bases lay between the germline ends.

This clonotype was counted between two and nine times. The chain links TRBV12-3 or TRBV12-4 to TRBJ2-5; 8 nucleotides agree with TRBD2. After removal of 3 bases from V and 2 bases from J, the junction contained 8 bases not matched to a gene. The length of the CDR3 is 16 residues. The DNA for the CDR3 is TGTGCCAGCAGTTTGCCGGGGGGGCCCTTACAAGAGACCCAGTACTTC. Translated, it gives CASSLPGGPLQETQYF.

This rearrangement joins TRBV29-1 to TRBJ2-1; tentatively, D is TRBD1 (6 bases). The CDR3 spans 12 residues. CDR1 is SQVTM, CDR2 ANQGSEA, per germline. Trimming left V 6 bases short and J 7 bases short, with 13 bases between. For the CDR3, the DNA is TGCAGCGTGCCAATAACAGGGAATGAGCAGTTCTTC. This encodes CSVPITGNEQFF.

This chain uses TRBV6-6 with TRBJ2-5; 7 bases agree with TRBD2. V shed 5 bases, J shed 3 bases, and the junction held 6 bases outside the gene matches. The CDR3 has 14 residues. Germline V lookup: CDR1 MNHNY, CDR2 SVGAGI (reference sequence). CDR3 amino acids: CASSQRLAKETQYF. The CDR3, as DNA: TGTGCCAGCAGTCAGAGACTAGCCAAAGAGACCCAGTACTTC.

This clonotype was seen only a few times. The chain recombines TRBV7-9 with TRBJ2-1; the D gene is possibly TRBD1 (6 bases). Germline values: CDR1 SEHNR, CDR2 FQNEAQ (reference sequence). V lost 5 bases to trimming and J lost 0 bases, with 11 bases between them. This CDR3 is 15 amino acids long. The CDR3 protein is CASSRTADSYNEQFF. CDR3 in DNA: TGTGCCAGCAGCCGGACAGCTGACTCCTACAATGAGCAGTTCTTC.

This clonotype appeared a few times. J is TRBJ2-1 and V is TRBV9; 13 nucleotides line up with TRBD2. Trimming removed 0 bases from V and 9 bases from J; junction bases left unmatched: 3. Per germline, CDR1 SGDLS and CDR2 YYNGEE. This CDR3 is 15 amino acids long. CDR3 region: CASSVATSGGVEQFF. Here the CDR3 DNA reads TGTGCCAGCAGCGTAGCAACTAGCGGGGGGGTTGAGCAGTTCTTC.

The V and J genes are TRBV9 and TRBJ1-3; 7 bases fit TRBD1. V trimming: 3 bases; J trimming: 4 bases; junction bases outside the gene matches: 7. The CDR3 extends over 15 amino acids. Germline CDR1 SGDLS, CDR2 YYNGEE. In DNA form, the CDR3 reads TGTGCCAGCAGCGAGTACAGGGGCACCGGAAACACCATATATTTT. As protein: CASSEYRGTGNTIYF.

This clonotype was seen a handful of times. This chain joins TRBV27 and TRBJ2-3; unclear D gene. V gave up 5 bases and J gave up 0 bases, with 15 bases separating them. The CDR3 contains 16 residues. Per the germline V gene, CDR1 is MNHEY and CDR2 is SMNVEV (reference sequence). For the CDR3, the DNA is TGTGCCAGCAGTCCTACCCCCCCGTCTAGCACAGATACGCAGTATTTT. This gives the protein CASSPTPPSSTDTQYF.

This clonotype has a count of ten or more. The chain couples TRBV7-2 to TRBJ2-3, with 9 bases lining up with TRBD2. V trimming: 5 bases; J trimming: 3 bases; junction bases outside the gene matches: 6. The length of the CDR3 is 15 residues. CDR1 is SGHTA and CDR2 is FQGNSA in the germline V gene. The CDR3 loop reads CASSPRGGITDTQYF. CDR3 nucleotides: TGTGCCAGCAGCCCGCGGGGGGGCATAACAGATACGCAGTATTTT.

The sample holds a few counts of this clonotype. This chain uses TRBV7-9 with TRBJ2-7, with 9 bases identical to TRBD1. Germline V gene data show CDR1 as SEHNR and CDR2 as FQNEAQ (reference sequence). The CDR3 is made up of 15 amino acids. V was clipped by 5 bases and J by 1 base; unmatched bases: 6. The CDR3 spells CASSRSGQGSYEQYF. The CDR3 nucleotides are TGTGCCAGCAGCAGATCGGGACAGGGTTCCTACGAGCAGTACTTC.

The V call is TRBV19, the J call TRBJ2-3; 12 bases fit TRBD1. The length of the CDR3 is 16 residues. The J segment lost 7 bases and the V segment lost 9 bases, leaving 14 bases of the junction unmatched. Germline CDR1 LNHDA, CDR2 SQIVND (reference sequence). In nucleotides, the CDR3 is TGTGCCAGCCAAAAGACCGGGACAGGGGGCATGTATACGCAGTATTTT. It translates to CASQKTGTGGMYTQYF.

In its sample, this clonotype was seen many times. The CDR3 nucleotides are TGTGCCAGCAGTTACTCGGCCGGGGGACGCTATGGCTACACCTTC. Its protein product is CASSYSAGGRYGYTF. V and J are TRBV6-5 and TRBJ1-2; possibly TRBD1 for D (5 bases). V shed 0 bases and J shed 4 bases, with 12 bases lying between them. The CDR3 consists of 15 residues. The germline gives CDR1 MNHEY, CDR2 SVGAGI.

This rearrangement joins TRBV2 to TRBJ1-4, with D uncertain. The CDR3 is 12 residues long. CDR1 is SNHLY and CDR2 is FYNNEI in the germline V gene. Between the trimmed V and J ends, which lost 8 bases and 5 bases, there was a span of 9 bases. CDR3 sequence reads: CASWGGNEKLFF. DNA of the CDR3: TGTGCCAGCTGGGGAGGCAATGAAAAACTGTTTTTT.

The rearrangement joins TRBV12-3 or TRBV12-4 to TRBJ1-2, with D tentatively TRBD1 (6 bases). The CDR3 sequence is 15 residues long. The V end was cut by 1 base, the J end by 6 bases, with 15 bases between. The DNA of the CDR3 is TGTGCCAGCAGTTTAGGACCGGGGGCGGTCAATGGCTACACCTTC. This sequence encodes CASSLGPGAVNGYTF.

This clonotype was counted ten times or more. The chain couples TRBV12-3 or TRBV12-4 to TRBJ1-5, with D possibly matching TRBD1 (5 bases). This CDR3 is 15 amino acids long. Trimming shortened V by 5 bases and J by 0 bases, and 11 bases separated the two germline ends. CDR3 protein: CASSRDGLSNQPQHF. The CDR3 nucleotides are TGTGCCAGCAGTAGGGACGGGCTTAGCAATCAGCCCCAGCATTTT.